This TCR beta chain appears in the sequencing data of a study of blood T cell repertoires in COVID-19. Study-level background: Collection of acute and convalescent COVID-19 samples took place in the United States, Italy and Spain.

This CDR3 contains 16 residues. V lost 4 bases to trimming and J lost 5 bases, with 17 bases between them. Germline V lookup: CDR1 SSHAT, CDR2 FNYEAQ (reference sequence). Method: immunoSEQ multiplex PCR; TCRdb's copy keeps in-frame clones and lacks some. The sample yields 150,000 or so clones, 80% seen once. The chain has TRBV7-7 and TRBJ2-2; tentatively, D is TRBD2 (6 bases). Source material: PBMCs or T cells enriched from blood (not recorded which). This TCR was recovered from a man aged 40-49 years who had recovered from COVID-19. CDR3 sequence (DNA): TGTGCCAGCAGCTCCCGGGACTTTGGTAAAACCGGGGAGCTGTTTTTT. As protein: CASSSRDFGKTGELFF. Full variable domain (outside the CDR3, taken from reference TRBV7-7 and TRBJ2-2): GAGVSQSPRYKVTKRGQDVTLRCDPISSHATLYWYQQALGQGPEFLTYFNYEAQPDKSGLPSDRFSAERPEGSISTLTIQRTEQRDSAMYRCASSSRDFGKTGELFFGEGSRLTVL.